A selection of T cell receptor beta chains follows, all from one sample in a study of beta chain features in type 1 diabetes. Some clones are missing from TCRdb's copy, which holds only in-frame ones; the method was immunoSEQ multiplex PCR. This table holds over 200,000 clones, approximately 10% found once. The sequencing sample was made of naive CD4+ T cells from blood. The source of these receptors is a man aged 30 to 45 with type 1 diabetes. Each CDR3 is given with its conserved first and last residue. Fields, in order: clone size, V gene, D gene, J gene, CDR3 DNA, CDR3 protein. D genes are given only for firm matches. Expanded clones are given a class, and other clones once, few, many or no size at all.

abundance: few
v_gene: TRBV7-9
d_gene: -
j_gene: TRBJ1-3
CDR3nt: TGTGCCAGCAGCTTAGCCAGGGGCCTCTCTGGAAACACCATATATTTT
CDR3aa: CASSLARGLSGNTIYF

abundance: few
v_gene: TRBV7-6
d_gene: TRBD1
j_gene: TRBJ1-1
CDR3nt: TGTGCCAGCAGCGCAGGCGGGACAGCTGAAGCTTTCTTT
CDR3aa: CASSAGGTAEAFF

abundance: few
v_gene: TRBV7-2
d_gene: TRBD1
j_gene: TRBJ1-2
CDR3nt: TGTGCCAGCAGCTTGGGGACAGGGGGAAACTATGGCTACACCTTC
CDR3aa: CASSLGTGGNYGYTF

abundance: -
v_gene: TRBV28
d_gene: TRBD2
j_gene: TRBJ2-7
CDR3nt: TGTGCCAGCGGGTGGCGGGGGAGGGAAAGCCAGTACTTC
CDR3aa: CASGWRGRESQYF

abundance: few
v_gene: TRBV4-3
d_gene: -
j_gene: TRBJ1-3
CDR3nt: TGCGCCAGCAGCCAAGAGGCAGGCCGAGGAAACACCATATATTTT
CDR3aa: CASSQEAGRGNTIYF

abundance: few
v_gene: TRBV9
d_gene: -
j_gene: TRBJ2-5
CDR3nt: TGTGCCAGCAGCGGGGGGCCGAACCAAGAGACCCAGTACTTC
CDR3aa: CASSGGPNQETQYF

abundance: few
v_gene: TRBV19
d_gene: -
j_gene: TRBJ2-5
CDR3nt: TGTGCCAGTAGTATAAGGAGAGGAGGGGTCCTCCAAGAGACCCAGTACTTC
CDR3aa: CASSIRRGGVLQETQYF

abundance: few
v_gene: TRBV19
d_gene: -
j_gene: TRBJ1-2
CDR3nt: TGTGCCAGTAGTCCGCGGGGAGGGCGCCCTGCTAACTATGGCTACACCTTC
CDR3aa: CASSPRGGRPANYGYTF

abundance: few
v_gene: TRBV25-1
d_gene: TRBD1
j_gene: TRBJ1-6
CDR3nt: TGTGCCAGCAGCAGGGGGTTTCGATCACCCCTCCACTTT
CDR3aa: CASSRGFRSPLHF

abundance: -
v_gene: TRBV7-3
d_gene: -
j_gene: TRBJ2-7
CDR3nt: TGTGCCAGCAGCTTCGCGGGCGGCGAGCAGTACTTC
CDR3aa: CASSFAGGEQYF

abundance: -
v_gene: TRBV2
d_gene: -
j_gene: TRBJ1-2
CDR3nt: TGTGCCAGCAGTGAACGGACGGGGAGCTATGGCTACACCTTC
CDR3aa: CASSERTGSYGYTF

abundance: -
v_gene: TRBV2
d_gene: -
j_gene: TRBJ2-6
CDR3nt: TGTGCCAGCACGGGATCCGGGGCCAACGTCCTGACTTTC
CDR3aa: CASTGSGANVLTF

abundance: few
v_gene: TRBV6-5
d_gene: -
j_gene: TRBJ2-1
CDR3nt: TGTGCCAGCAGTCGACTAGGGAATGCCTACAATGAGCAGTTCTTC
CDR3aa: CASSRLGNAYNEQFF